This T cell receptor beta chain was identified in a study of T cell responses to AZD1222 COVID-19 vaccine. In the study overall: Pooling of second doses given at about 4 or about 12 weeks was done. Overall study results and limits: There were repertoire samples only from the period after the peak T cell response. Spike-specific TCR breadth rose after two AZD1222 doses, and depth rose as well. Clonal diversity may have been underestimated, and the donors were mostly white British, with more females than males.

As regards this clone: The antigen remains unidentified.

CDR3 size: 15 residues. Germline assignment: CDR1 SGHNT and CDR2 YYREEE (reference sequence). V lost 2 bases, J lost 4 bases, and 12 bases lay in between. Generated by immunoSEQ multiplex PCR, the TCRdb table keeps only in-frame clones and is missing some. The table records around 78,000 clones, around 87% of them present only once. This receptor was obtained from an adult in good health. Material: peripheral blood, obtained on day 0 of AZD1222 vaccination. The rearrangement uses TRBV5-4 and TRBJ2-2; D is tentatively TRBD1 or TRBD2 (5 bases each). CDR3 nucleotides: TGTGCCAGCAGCTTTTGGGGGAGCGGCACCGGGGAGCTGTTTTTT. It yields the protein CASSFWGSGTGELFF. Using reference TRBV5-4 and TRBJ2-2 for the parts outside the CDR3, the full variable domain is ETGVTQSPTHLIKTRGQQVTLRCSSQSGHNTVSWYQQALGQGPQFIFQYYREEENGRGNFPPRFSGLQFPNYSSELNVNALELDDSALYLCASSFWGSGTGELFFGEGSRLTVL.